This T cell receptor beta chain was captured by sequencing in a study of cytomegalovirus exposure and HLA in healthy donors. On the study more broadly: Genetic ancestry analysis placed 81% of the 300 to 500 donors that were genotyped in the Caucasian-associated cluster.

A note on this clone: Its specificity is not known.

PCR amplification relied on 60 Vbeta primers (plus 13 Jbeta primers). Assay: immunoSEQ multiplex PCR; the TCRdb copy retains only in-frame clones and omits some. The sample holds under 200,000 clones; roughly 71% are singletons and the top ten take approximately 3%. Notes on the study in general: What was likely a sequencing artifact was a cluster of highly shared sequence variants. Generally TCR sequences proved uncommon, though certain public TCRs appeared in numerous donors. Later analysis revealed greater clonal expansion in HLA-associated TCR beta chains than in equally common others.

The V gene's germline CDR1 is LNHDA and CDR2 SQIVND (reference sequence). Trimming pared 4 bases from V and 0 bases from J, leaving 9 bases between. The length of the CDR3 is 14 residues. The chain has TRBV19 and TRBJ1-2; maybe TRBD1 (6 bases). Sequencing input: PBMCs. This sequence originates from a woman in her 50s in good health and CMV-seropositive. For the CDR3, the DNA is TGTGCCAGTAGTACTGGGACAACTAACTATGGCTACACCTTC. It specifies CASSTGTTNYGYTF. The full variable domain, rest sourced from reference TRBV19 and TRBJ1-2, is DGGITQSPKYLFRKEGQNVTLSCEQNLNHDAMYWYRQDPGQGLRLIYYSQIVNDFQKGDIAEGYSVSREKKESFPLTVTSAQKNPTAFYLCASSTGTTNYGYTFGSGTRLTVV.